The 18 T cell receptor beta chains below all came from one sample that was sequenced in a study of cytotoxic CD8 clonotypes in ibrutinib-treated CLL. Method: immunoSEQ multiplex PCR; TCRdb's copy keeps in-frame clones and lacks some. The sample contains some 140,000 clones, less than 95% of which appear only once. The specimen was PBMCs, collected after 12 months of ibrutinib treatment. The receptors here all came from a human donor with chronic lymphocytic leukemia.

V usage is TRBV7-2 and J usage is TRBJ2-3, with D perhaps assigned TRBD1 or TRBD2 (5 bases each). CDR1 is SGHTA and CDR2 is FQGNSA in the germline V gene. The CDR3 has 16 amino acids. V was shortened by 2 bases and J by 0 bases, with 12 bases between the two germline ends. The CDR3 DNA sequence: TGTGCCAGCAGCTTATCGTTGGGGGAAAGCACAGATACGCAGTATTTT. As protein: CASSLSLGESTDTQYF.

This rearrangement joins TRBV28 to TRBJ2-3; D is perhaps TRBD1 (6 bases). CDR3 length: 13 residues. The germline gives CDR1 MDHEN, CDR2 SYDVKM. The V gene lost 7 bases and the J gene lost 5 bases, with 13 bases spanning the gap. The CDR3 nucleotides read TGTGCCAGCAACAAACAGGGTGGAGATACGCAGTATTTT. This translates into CASNKQGGDTQYF.

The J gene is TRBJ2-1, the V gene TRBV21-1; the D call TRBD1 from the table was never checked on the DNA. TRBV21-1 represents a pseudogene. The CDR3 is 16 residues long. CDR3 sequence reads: CASSKEARDRELEQFF. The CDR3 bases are TGTGCCAGCAGCAAGGAAGCCCGGGACAGGGAACTTGAGCAGTTCTTC.

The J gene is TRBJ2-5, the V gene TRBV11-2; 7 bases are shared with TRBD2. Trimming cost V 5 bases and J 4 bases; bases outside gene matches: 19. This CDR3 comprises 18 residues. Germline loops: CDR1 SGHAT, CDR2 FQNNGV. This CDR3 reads CASSRFMGGPSGRETQYF. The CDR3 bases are TGTGCCAGCAGCCGCTTTATGGGAGGGCCAAGTGGGAGAGAGACCCAGTACTTC.

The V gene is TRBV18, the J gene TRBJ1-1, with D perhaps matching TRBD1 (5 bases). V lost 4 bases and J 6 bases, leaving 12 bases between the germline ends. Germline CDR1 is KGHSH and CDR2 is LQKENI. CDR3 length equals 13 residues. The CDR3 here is CASSRTRQPEAFF. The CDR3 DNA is TGTGCCAGCTCACGAACCAGACAGCCTGAAGCTTTCTTT. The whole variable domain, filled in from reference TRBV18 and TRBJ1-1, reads NAGVMQNPRHLVRRRGQEARLRCSPMKGHSHVYWYRQLPEEGLKFMVYLQKENIIDESGMPKERFSAEFPKEGPSILRIQQVVRGDSAAYFCASSRTRQPEAFFGQGTRLTVV.

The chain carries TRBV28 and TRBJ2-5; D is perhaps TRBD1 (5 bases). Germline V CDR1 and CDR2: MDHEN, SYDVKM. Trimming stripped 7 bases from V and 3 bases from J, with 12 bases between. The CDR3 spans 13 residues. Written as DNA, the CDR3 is TGTGCCAGCACGACAGCAGATAAAGAGACCCAGTACTTC. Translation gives CASTTADKETQYF.

CDR3 DNA sequence: TGTGCCAGCAGTGAATCAAGCGGGAGGGCCGTCGAGACCCAGTACTTC. Translating it yields CASSESSGRAVETQYF. The chain couples TRBV25-1 to TRBJ2-5, with 10 bases that match TRBD2. In germline, CDR1 is MGHDK, CDR2 SYGVNS. The CDR3 is 16 amino acids. J lost 5 bases, V lost 1 base, and 7 bases had no gene match.

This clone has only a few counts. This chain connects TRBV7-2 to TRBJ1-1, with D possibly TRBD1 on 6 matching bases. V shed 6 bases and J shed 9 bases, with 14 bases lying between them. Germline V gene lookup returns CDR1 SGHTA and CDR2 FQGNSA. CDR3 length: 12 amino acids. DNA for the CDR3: TGTGCCAGCAGAACGTCCGGGACAAAAGCTTTCTTT. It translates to CASRTSGTKAFF.

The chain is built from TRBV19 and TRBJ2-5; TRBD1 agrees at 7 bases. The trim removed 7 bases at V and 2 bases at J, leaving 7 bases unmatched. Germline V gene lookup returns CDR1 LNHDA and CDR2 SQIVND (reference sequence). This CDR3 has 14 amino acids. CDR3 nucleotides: TGTGCCAGTAATACGGGACAGCAACAAGAGACCCAGTACTTC. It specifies CASNTGQQQETQYF.

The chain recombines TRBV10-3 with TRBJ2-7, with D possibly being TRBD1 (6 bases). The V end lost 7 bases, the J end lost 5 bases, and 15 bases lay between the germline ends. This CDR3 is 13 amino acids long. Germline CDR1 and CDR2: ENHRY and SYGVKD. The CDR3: CAIKGEPRDEQYF. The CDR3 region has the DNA TGTGCCATCAAGGGGGAGCCCAGGGACGAGCAGTACTTC.

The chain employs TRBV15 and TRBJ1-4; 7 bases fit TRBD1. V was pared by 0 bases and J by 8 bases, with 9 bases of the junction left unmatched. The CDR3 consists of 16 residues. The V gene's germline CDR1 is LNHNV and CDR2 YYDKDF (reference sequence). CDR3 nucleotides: TGTGCCACCAGCAGAGATACGAGCAGGGGGGGAGAAAAACTGTTTTTT. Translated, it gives CATSRDTSRGGEKLFF. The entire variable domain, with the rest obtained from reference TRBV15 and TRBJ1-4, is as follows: DAMVIQNPRYQVTQFGKPVTLSCSQTLNHNVMYWYQQKSSQAPKLLFHYYDKDFNNEADTPDNFQSRRPNTSFCFLDIRSPGLGDTAMYLCATSRDTSRGGEKLFFGSGTQLSVL.

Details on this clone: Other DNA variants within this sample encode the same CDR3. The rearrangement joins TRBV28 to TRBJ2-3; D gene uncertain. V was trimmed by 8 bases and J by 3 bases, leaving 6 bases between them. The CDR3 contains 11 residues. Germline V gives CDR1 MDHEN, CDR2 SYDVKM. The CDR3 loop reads CASSFTDTQYF. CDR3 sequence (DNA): TGTGCCAGCTCGTTTACAGATACGCAGTATTTT. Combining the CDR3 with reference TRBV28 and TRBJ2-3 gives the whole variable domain DVKVTQSSRYLVKRTGEKVFLECVQDMDHENMFWYRQDPGLGLRLIYFSYDVKMKEKGDIPEGYSVSREKKERFSLILESASTNQTSMYLCASSFTDTQYFGPGTRLTVL.

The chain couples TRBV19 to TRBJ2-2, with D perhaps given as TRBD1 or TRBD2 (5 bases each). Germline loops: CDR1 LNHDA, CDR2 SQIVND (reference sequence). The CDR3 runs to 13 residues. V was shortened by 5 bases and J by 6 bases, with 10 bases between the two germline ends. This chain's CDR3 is CASSVQGAGELFF. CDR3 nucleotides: TGTGCCAGTAGTGTCCAGGGAGCCGGGGAGCTGTTTTTT.

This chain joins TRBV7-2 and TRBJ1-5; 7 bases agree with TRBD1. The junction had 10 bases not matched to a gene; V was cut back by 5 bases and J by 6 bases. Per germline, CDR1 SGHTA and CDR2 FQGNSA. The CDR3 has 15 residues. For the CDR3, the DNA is TGTGCCAGCAGCGACACACGGGACAGTCCTCAGCCCCAGCATTTT. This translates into CASSDTRDSPQPQHF.

DNA of the CDR3: TGTGCCAGCAGTCTTAGCGGGACTTCCACAGATACGCAGTATTTT. This translates into CASSLSGTSTDTQYF. The chain uses TRBV6-5 and TRBJ2-3; 8 nucleotides align to TRBD2. The V and J ends lost 5 bases and 2 bases, in that order; junction bases with no gene match: 6. The length of the CDR3 is 15 residues. The germline CDR1 and CDR2 sequences are MNHEY and SVGAGI.

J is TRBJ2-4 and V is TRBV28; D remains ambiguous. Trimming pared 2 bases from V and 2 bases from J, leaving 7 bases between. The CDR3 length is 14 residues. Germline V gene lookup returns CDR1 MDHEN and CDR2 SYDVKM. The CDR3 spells CASSLPDSKNIQYF. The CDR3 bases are TGTGCCAGCAGTTTACCGGATTCCAAAAACATTCAGTACTTC.

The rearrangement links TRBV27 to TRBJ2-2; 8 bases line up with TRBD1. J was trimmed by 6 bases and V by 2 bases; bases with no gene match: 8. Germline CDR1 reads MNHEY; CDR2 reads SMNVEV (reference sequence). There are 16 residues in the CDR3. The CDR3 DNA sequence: TGTGCCAGCAGTTTACAGGGGGCGCGACGGTCCGGGGAGCTGTTTTTT. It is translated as CASSLQGARRSGELFF.

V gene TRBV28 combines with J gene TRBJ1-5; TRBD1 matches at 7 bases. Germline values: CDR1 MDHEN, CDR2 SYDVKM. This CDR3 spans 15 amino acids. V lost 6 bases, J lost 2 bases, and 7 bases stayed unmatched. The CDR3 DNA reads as TGTGCCAGCAGCCGGAACAGGGGAGGCAATCAGCCCCAGCATTTT. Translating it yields CASSRNRGGNQPQHF.